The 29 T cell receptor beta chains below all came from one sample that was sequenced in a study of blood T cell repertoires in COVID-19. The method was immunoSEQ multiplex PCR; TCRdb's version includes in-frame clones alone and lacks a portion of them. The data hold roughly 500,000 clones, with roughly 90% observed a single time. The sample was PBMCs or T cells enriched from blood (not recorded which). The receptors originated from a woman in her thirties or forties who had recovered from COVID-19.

The CDR3 DNA follows: TGTGCCAGCAGTTTATCGGCAGGGGATGACACTGAAGCTTTCTTT. It specifies CASSLSAGDDTEAFF. V usage is TRBV27 and J usage is TRBJ1-1, with a weak D call TRBD1 (6 bases). This CDR3 contains 15 residues. Per germline, CDR1 MNHEY and CDR2 SMNVEV (reference sequence). Trimming took 0 bases from V and 3 from J, leaving 11 bases between them.

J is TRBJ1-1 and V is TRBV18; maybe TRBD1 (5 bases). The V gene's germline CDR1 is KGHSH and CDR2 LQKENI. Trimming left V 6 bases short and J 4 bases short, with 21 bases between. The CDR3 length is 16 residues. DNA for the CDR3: TGTGCCAGCTCGCCTGGGGCAACATCGCGTCGCACTGAAGCTTTCTTT. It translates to CASSPGATSRRTEAFF.

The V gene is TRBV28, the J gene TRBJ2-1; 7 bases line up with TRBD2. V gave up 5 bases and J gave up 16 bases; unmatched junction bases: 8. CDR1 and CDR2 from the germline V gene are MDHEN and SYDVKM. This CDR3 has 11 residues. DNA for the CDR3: TGTGCCAGCAGTCTCGGGGCTAGCGGTTTCTTC. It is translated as CASSLGASGFF. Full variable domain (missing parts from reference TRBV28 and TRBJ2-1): DVKVTQSSRYLVKRTGEKVFLECVQDMDHENMFWYRQDPGLGLRLIYFSYDVKMKEKGDIPEGYSVSREKKERFSLILESASTNQTSMYLCASSLGASGFFGPGTRLTVL.

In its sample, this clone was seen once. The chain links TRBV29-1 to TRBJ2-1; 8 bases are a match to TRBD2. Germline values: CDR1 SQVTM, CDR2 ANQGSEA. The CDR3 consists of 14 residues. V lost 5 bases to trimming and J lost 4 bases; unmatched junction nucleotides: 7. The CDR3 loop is CSVQASGPYNEQFF. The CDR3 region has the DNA TGCAGCGTTCAGGCTAGCGGGCCTTACAATGAGCAGTTCTTC.

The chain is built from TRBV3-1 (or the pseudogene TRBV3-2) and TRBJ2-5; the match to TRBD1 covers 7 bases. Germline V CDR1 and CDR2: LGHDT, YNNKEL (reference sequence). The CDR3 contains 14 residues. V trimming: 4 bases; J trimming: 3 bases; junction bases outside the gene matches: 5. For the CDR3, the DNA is TGTGCCAGCAGCCCTTGGACAGGCGAAGAGACCCAGTACTTC. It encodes CASSPWTGEETQYF.

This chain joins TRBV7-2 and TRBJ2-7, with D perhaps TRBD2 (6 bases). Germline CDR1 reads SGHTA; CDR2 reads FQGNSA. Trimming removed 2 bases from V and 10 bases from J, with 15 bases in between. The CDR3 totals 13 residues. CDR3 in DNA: TGTGCCAGCAGCTTAAGACGCGGGAACCCCCAGTACTTC. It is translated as CASSLRRGNPQYF. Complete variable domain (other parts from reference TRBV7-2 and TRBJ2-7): GAGVSQSPSNKVTEKGKDVELRCDPISGHTALYWYRQSLGQGLEFLIYFQGNSAPDKSGLPSDRFSAERTGGSVSTLTIQRTQQEDSAVYLCASSLRRGNPQYFGPGTRLTVT.

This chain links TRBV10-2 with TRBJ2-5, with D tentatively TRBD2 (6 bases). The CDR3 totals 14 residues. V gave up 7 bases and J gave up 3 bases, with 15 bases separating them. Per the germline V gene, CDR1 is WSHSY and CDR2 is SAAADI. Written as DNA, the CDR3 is TGCGCCAGCAAGATTGGCGGGGAGGAAGAGACCCAGTACTTC. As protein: CASKIGGEEETQYF.

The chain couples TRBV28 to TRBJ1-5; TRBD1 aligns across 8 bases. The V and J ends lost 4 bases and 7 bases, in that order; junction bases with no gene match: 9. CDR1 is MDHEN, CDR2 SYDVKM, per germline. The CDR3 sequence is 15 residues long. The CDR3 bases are TGTGCCAGCAGTTATGGACAGGGAAGAGGGCAGCCCCAGCATTTT. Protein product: CASSYGQGRGQPQHF. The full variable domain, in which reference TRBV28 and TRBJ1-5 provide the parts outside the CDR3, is DVKVTQSSRYLVKRTGEKVFLECVQDMDHENMFWYRQDPGLGLRLIYFSYDVKMKEKGDIPEGYSVSREKKERFSLILESASTNQTSMYLCASSYGQGRGQPQHFGDGTRLSIL.

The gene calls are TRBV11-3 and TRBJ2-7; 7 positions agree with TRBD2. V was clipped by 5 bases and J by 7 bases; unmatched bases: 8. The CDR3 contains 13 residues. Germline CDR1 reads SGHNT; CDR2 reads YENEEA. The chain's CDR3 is CASSPSGLTEQYF. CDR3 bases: TGTGCCAGCAGCCCATCGGGACTAACGGAGCAGTACTTC.

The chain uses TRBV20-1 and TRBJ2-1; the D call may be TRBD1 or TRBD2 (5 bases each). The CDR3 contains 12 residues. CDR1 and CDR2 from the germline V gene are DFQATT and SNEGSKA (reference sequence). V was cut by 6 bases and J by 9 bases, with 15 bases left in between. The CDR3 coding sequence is TGCAGTGCGAGTGGGGGAGTAGGTGAGCAGTTCTTC. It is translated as CSASGGVGEQFF.

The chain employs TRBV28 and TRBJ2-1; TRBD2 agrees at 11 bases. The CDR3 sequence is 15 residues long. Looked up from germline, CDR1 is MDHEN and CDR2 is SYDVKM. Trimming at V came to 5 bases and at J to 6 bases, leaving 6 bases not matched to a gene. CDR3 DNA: TGTGCCAGCAGTACCCACACTAGCGGGAGCAATGAGCAGTTCTTC. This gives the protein CASSTHTSGSNEQFF.

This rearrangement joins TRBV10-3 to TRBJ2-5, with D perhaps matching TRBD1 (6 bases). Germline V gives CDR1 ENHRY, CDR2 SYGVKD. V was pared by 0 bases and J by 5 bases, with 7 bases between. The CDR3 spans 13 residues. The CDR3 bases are TGTGCCATCAGTGAGTCGAGGGGGGAGACCCAGTACTTC. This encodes CAISESRGETQYF.

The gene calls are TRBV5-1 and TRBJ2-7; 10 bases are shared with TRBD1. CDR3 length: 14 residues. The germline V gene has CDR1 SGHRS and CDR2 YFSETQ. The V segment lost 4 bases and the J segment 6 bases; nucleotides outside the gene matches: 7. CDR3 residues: CASSHGQGVGEQYF. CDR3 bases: TGCGCCAGCAGCCATGGACAGGGGGTCGGCGAGCAGTACTTC.

Here the CDR3 DNA reads TGTGCCAGCTCACCAGGGGCCCAGGGGCATTCACCCCTCCACTTT. Amino acids: CASSPGAQGHSPLHF. The chain has TRBV18 and TRBJ1-6; perhaps TRBD1 as D (6 bases). V was shortened by 2 bases and J by 8 bases, with 13 bases between the two germline ends. This CDR3 is 15 amino acids long. Germline V gives CDR1 KGHSH, CDR2 LQKENI.

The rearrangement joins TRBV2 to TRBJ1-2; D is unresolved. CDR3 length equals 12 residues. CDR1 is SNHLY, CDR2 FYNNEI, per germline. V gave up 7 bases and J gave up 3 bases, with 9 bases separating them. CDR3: CASKLADYGYTF. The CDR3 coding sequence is TGTGCCAGCAAGTTGGCAGACTATGGCTACACCTTC.

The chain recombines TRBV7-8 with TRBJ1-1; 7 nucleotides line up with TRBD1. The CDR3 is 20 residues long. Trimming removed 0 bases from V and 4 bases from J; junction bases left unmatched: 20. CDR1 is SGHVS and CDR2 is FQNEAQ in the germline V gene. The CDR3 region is CASSLAIFGTDRTPGTEAFF. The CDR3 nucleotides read TGTGCCAGCAGCTTAGCGATTTTTGGGACGGACAGGACGCCCGGCACTGAAGCTTTCTTT.

This CDR3 reads CASSQYVTSGRYEQYF. The CDR3 DNA reads TGTGCCAGCAGCCAGTACGTGACTAGCGGGAGATACGAGCAGTACTTC. The J gene is TRBJ2-7, the V gene TRBV3-1 (or the pseudogene TRBV3-2), with 12 positions matching TRBD2. Germline V gene sequence: CDR1 LGHDT, CDR2 YNNKEL (reference sequence). This CDR3 contains 16 residues. After removal of 3 bases from V and 4 bases from J, the junction contained 7 bases not matched to a gene.

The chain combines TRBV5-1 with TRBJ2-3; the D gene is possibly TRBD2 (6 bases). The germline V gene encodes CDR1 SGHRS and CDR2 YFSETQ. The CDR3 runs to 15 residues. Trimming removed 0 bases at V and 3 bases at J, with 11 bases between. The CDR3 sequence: CASSLAVGGTDTQYF. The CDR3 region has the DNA TGCGCCAGCAGCTTGGCCGTGGGGGGTACAGATACGCAGTATTTT.

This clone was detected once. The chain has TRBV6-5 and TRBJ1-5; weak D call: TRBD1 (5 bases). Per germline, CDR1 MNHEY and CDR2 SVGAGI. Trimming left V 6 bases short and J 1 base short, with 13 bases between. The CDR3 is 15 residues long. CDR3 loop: CASSDQGRSNQPQHF. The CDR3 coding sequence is TGTGCCAGCAGCGACCAGGGTAGAAGCAATCAGCCCCAGCATTTT.

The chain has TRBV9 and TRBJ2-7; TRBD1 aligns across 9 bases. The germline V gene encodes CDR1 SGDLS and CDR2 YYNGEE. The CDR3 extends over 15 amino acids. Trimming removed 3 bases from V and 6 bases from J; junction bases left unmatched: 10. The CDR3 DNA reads TGTGCCAGCAGCGCCCGGGACAGGGCAGGGAGCGAGCAGTACTTC. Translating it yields CASSARDRAGSEQYF.

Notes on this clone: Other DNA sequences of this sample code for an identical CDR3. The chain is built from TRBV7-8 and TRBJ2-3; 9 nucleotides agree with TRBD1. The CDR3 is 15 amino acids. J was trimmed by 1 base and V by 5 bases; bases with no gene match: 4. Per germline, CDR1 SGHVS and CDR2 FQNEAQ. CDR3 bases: TGTGCCAGCAGCCCCAGGACAGGGGGCACAGATACGCAGTATTTT. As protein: CASSPRTGGTDTQYF.

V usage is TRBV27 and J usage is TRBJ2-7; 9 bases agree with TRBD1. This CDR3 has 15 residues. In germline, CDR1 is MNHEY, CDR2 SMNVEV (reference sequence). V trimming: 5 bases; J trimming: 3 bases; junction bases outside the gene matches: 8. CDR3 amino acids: CASSPGDRVFYEQYF. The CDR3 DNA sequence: TGTGCCAGCAGTCCGGGGGACAGGGTTTTCTACGAGCAGTACTTC.

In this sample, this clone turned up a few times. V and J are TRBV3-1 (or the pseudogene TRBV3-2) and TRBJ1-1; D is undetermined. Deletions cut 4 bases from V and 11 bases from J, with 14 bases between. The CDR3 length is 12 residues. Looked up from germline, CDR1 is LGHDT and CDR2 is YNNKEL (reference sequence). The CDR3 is CASSPARDVAFF. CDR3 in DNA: TGTGCCAGCAGCCCGGCTAGAGACGTGGCTTTCTTT.

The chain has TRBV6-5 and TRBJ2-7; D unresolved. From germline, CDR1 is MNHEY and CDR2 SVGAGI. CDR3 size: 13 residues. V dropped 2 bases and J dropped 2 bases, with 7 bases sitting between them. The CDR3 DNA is TGTGCCAGCAGTTACCAGATTACCTACGAGCAGTACTTC. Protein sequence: CASSYQITYEQYF.

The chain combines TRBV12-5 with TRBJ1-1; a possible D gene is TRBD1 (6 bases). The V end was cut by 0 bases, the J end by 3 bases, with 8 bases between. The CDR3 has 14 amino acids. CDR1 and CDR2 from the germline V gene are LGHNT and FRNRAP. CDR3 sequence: CASGLVQGYTEAFF. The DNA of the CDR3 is TGTGCTAGTGGTTTGGTACAGGGATACACTGAAGCTTTCTTT.

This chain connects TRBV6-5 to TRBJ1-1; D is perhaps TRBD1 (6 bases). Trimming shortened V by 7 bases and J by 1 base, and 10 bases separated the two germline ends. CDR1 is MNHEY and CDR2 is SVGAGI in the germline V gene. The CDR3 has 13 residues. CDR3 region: CASMWTENTEAFF. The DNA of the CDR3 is TGTGCCAGCATGTGGACAGAGAACACTGAAGCTTTCTTT.

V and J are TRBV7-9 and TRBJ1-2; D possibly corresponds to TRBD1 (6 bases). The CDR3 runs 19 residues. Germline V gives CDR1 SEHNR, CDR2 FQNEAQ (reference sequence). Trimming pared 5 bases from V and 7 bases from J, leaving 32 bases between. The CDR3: CASSLQGNLGKALQSGYTF. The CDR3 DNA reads TGTGCCAGCAGCCTCCAGGGGAATTTGGGCAAGGCCCTGCAAAGTGGCTACACCTTC.

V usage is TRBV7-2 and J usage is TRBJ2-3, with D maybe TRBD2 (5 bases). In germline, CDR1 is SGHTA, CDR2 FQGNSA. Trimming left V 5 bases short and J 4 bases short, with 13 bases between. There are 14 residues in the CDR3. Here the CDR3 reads CASSDVLVPDTQYF. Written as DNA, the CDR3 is TGTGCCAGCAGCGATGTACTAGTCCCAGATACGCAGTATTTT.

The CDR3 DNA reads TGTGCCAGTCCCGGTCCAACTATGGGAAACACCATATATTTT. Its protein is CASPGPTMGNTIYF. The chain links TRBV19 to TRBJ1-3, with unresolved D. The CDR3 is made up of 14 amino acids. Trimming took off 8 bases at V and 4 bases at J, with 15 bases between the two ends. The germline V gene has CDR1 LNHDA and CDR2 SQIVND (reference sequence). Filled out from reference TRBV19 and TRBJ1-3, the complete variable domain reads DGGITQSPKYLFRKEGQNVTLSCEQNLNHDAMYWYRQDPGQGLRLIYYSQIVNDFQKGDIAEGYSVSREKKESFPLTVTSAQKNPTAFYLCASPGPTMGNTIYFGEGSWLTVV.